These 11 T cell receptor beta chains were sequenced from one sample in a study of blood T cells in healthy people across ages. Using a J-beta primer mix together with a sample-barcoded 5' primer, a second PCR was run for about 6 to 12 cycles. TCRdb redid the calling of the 5' RACE reads with MiXCR, one entry per CDR3 protein. The sample includes over 1,200,000 distinct CDR3 sequences, 45% to 70% of them seen just once. Sequenced material: blood. These receptors originate from a man between 18 and 29 years old in good health.

The rearrangement links TRBV12-3 or TRBV12-4 to TRBJ1-1, with 7 bases matching TRBD1. The CDR3 is 13 residues long. V shed 2 bases and J 11 bases; nucleotides not matched to a gene: 8. This CDR3 reads CASSLKGAGRAFF. The CDR3, as DNA: TGTGCCAGCAGTTTAAAGGGGGCCGGTAGGGCTTTCTTT.

The CDR3 coding sequence is TGCGCCAGCAGCCAAGAGGCTAAGGGGGCGATAACCGCCTATGGCTACACCTTC. It specifies CASSQEAKGAITAYGYTF. The chain couples TRBV4-3 to TRBJ1-2, with 7 bases lining up with TRBD1. The germline gives CDR1 LGHNA, CDR2 YSLEER. This CDR3 spans 18 amino acids. V shed 0 bases, J shed 4 bases, and the junction held 14 bases outside the gene matches.

The chain couples TRBV11-2 to TRBJ1-1; D is uncertain. V dropped 3 bases and J dropped 3 bases, with 8 bases sitting between them. This CDR3 is built from 13 residues. CDR1 is SGHAT and CDR2 is FQNNGV in the germline V gene. The CDR3 loop reads CASSFSGDTEAFF. CDR3 coding DNA: TGTGCCAGCAGCTTTAGTGGAGACACTGAAGCTTTCTTT.

The rearrangement uses TRBV10-1 and TRBJ1-1, with 7 bases fitting TRBD1. Losses at the gene ends were 6 bases for V and 4 bases for J; bases not matched to a gene: 8. Looked up from germline, CDR1 is WNHNN and CDR2 is SYGVQD (reference sequence). The CDR3 extends over 14 amino acids. The CDR3 DNA reads TGCGCCAGCAGCCAAGGGACAGAGAGCACTGAAGCTTTCTTT. It encodes CASSQGTESTEAFF.

The chain is built from TRBV20-1 and TRBJ2-7; D is uncertain. The CDR3 consists of 11 residues. V was trimmed by 6 bases and J by 7 bases, leaving 13 bases between them. CDR1 and CDR2 from the germline V gene are DFQATT and SNEGSKA (reference sequence). CDR3 protein: CSARSGREQYF. CDR3 DNA sequence: TGCAGTGCCAGGAGTGGGCGGGAGCAGTACTTC.

The chain has TRBV6-5 and TRBJ2-1, with TRBD2 identical over 9 bases. The germline V gene encodes CDR1 MNHEY and CDR2 SVGAGI. The CDR3 consists of 18 residues. V lost 2 bases to trimming and J lost 4 bases; unmatched junction nucleotides: 12. This CDR3 reads CASSYRSTSGPVYNEQFF. CDR3 sequence (DNA): TGTGCCAGCAGTTACCGTTCGACTAGCGGACCCGTATACAATGAGCAGTTCTTC.

The chain is built from TRBV12-3 or TRBV12-4 and TRBJ2-3; perhaps TRBD2 as D (6 bases). The CDR3 is 13 residues long. Trimming stripped 8 bases from V and 2 bases from J, with 11 bases between. The CDR3 DNA is TGTGCCAGCCGGCGGGGAACCACAGATACGCAGTATTTT. The encoded protein is CASRRGTTDTQYF.

In its sample, this clonotype was seen once. This chain connects TRBV20-1 to TRBJ1-4; D not certain. The germline gives CDR1 DFQATT, CDR2 SNEGSKA (reference sequence). V was trimmed by 0 bases and J by 0 bases, leaving 5 bases between them. The CDR3 covers 14 residues. The CDR3 DNA is TGCAGTGCTAGAGATTTAGCAACTAATGAAAAACTGTTTTTT. Its translation: CSARDLATNEKLFF.

CDR3 in DNA: TGTGCCAGCACCATCGGGGCTGGCGAAGCTTTCTTT. Protein product: CASTIGAGEAFF. The chain is built from TRBV5-6 and TRBJ1-1, with D possibly being TRBD1 (5 bases). There are 12 residues in the CDR3. The V gene lost 6 bases and the J gene lost 8 bases, with 14 bases spanning the gap. Germline V gene sequence: CDR1 SGHDT, CDR2 YYEEEE.

This sequence joins TRBV30 and TRBJ2-3; 10 nucleotides match TRBD2. Germline trimming cut 4 bases from V and 2 bases from J; bases unmatched to any gene: 12. From germline, CDR1 is GTSNPN and CDR2 SVGIG (reference sequence). This CDR3 is 17 amino acids long. The CDR3 here is CAWIPGLAEPHTDTQYF. CDR3 coding DNA: TGTGCCTGGATTCCAGGACTAGCGGAACCCCACACAGATACGCAGTATTTT.

The V call is TRBV4-1, the J call TRBJ2-7; D perhaps matches TRBD1 (7 bases). The end of the DNA is better explained by TRBJ2-4, so the J call may be wrong. Germline CDR1 is MGHRA and CDR2 is YSYEKL. This CDR3 is 15 amino acids long. The CDR3 nucleotides are TGCGCCAGCAGCTCGGACCAGGGGGGAAGAAACATTCAGTACTTC. This codes for CASSSDQGGRNIQYF.